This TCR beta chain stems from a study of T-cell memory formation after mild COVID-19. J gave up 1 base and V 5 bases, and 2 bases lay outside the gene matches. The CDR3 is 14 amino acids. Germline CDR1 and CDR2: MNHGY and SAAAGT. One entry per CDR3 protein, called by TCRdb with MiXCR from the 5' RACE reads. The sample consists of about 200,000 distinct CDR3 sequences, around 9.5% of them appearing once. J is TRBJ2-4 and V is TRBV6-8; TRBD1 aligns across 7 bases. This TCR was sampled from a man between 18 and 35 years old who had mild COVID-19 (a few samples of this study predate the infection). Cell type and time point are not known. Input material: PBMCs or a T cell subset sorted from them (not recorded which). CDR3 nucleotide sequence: TGTGCCAGCAGTGGCAGGGGGGCCAAAAACATTCAGTACTTC. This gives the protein CASSGRGAKNIQYF.